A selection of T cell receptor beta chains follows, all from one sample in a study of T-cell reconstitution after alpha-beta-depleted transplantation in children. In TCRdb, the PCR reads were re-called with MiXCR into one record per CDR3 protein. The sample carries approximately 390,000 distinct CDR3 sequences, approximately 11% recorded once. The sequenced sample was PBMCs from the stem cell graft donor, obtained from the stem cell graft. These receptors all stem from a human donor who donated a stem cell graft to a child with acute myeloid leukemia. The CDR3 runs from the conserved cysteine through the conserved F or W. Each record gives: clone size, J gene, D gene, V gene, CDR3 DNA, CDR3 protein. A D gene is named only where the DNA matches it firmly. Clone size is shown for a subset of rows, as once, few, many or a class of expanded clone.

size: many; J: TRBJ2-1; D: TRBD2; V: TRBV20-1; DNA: TGCAGTGCTCGGGGACTAGTCAAAAATGAGCAGTTCTTC; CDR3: CSARGLVKNEQFF
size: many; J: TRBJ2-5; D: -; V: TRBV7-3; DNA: TGTGCCAGCAGCTTAACGGGGCACCGCCGGGAGACCCAGTACTTC; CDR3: CASSLTGHRRETQYF
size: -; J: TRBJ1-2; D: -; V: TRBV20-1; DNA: TGCAGTGCCTCGGGACGCGTTGGTGGCTATTACACCTTC; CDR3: CSASGRVGGYYTF
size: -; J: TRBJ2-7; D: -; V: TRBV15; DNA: TGTGCCACCAGCAGAGATCCCACAAGCCACGAGCAGTACTTC; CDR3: CATSRDPTSHEQYF
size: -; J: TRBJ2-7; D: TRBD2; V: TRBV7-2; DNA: TGTGCCAGCAGCTTAAGGACTAGCGGGGGGGACGAGCAGTACTTC; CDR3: CASSLRTSGGDEQYF
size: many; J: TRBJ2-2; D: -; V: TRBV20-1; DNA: TGCAGTGCTATTAGGGGGAACACCGGGGAGCTGTTTTTT; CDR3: CSAIRGNTGELFF
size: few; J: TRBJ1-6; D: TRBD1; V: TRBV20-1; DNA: TGCAGTGCTAAGCCCAGACAGGGGGATTCACCCCTCCACTTT; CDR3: CSAKPRQGDSPLHF
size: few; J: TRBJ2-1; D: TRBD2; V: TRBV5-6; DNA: TGTGCCAGCAGCTTGCTTAGACTAGCGGGAGGGAATGAGCAGTTCTTC; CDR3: CASSLLRLAGGNEQFF
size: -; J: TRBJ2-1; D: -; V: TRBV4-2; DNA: TGTGCCAGCAGCCCCGCTGTCCTCTGCTACAATGAGCAGTTCTTC; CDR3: CASSPAVLCYNEQFF
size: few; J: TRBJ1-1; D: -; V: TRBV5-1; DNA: TGCGCCAGCAGCAACATAGGACCGATAAACACTGAAGCTTTCTTT; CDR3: CASSNIGPINTEAFF
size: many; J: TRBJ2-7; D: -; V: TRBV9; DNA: TGTGCCAGCAGCGTTACGACGTGGGACGAGCAGTACTTC; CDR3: CASSVTTWDEQYF
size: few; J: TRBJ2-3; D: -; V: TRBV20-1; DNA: TGCAGTGCTAGAGATGGCAGGGGATACGATACGCAGTATTTT; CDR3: CSARDGRGYDTQYF
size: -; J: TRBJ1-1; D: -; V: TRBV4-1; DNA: TGCGCCAGCAGCCAAGATTGGACAGTGAACACTGAAGCTTTCTTT; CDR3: CASSQDWTVNTEAFF
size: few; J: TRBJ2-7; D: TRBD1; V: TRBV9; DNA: TGTGCCAGCAGCGAAGGGACAGGGGGATACGAGCAGTACTTC; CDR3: CASSEGTGGYEQYF
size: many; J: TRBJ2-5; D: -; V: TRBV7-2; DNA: TGTGCCAGCAGCTTGGGTGCTAGAGAGACCCAGTACTTC; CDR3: CASSLGARETQYF
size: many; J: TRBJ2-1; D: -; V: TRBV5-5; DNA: TGTGCCAGCAGCACGACAGGATACTACAATGAGCAGTTCTTC; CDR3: CASSTTGYYNEQFF
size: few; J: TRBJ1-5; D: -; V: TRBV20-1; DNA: TGCAGTGCTAGGGGTCCCGGCCGCAATCAGCCCCAGCATTTT; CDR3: CSARGPGRNQPQHF
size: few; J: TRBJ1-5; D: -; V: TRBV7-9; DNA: TGTGCCAGCAGCTCAACGGGGGGCGCAGCGCAGCCCCAGCATTTT; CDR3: CASSSTGGAAQPQHF
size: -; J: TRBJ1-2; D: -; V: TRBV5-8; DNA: TGTGCCAGCAGCTTGACCGGGACGGAAGGCTACACCTTC; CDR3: CASSLTGTEGYTF
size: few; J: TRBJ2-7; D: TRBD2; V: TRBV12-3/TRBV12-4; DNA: TGTGCCAGCAGCACCCGGACTAGCGGGTGGACCTACGAGCAGTACTTC; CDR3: CASSTRTSGWTYEQYF
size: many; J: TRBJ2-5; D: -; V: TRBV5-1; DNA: TGCGCCAGCAAGCAGGACAGTTGGTACCAAGAGACCCAGTACTTC; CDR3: CASKQDSWYQETQYF
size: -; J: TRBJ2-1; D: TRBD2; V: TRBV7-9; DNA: TGTGCCAGCAGCTTTACTAGCGCGCAGTTCTTC; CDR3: CASSFTSAQFF
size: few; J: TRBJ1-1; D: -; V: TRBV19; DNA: TGTGCCAGTAGTATCCCCAGACTAGATAAGAACACTGAAGCTTTCTTT; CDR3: CASSIPRLDKNTEAFF
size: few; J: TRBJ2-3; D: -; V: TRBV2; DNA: TGTGCCAGCAGTGAGCGATTCATCTCCACAGATACGCAGTATTTT; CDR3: CASSERFISTDTQYF
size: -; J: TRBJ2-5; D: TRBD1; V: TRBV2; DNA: TGTGCCAGCATTAGCCATGACAGGGAGGAGACCCAGTACTTC; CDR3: CASISHDREETQYF
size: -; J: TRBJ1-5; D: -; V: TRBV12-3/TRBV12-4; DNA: TGTGCCAGCAGTTTCTTTTCCGGGGGCAATCAGCCCCAGCATTTT; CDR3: CASSFFSGGNQPQHF
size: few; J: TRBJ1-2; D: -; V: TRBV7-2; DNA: TGTGCCAGCAGCTTAGGGACAGTGGATGGCTACACCTTC; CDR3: CASSLGTVDGYTF
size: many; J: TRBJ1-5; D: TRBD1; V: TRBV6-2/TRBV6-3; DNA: TGTGCCAGCAGCCGACAGGGGGATCAGCCCCAGCATTTT; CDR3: CASSRQGDQPQHF
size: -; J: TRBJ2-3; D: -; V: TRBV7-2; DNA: TGTGCCACCGACCCGGGACTGGGAAACACAGATACGCAGTATTTT; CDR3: CATDPGLGNTDTQYF
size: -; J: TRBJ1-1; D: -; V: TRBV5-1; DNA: TGCGCCAGCACCCCTGGGGGGGGGCAGAACACTGAAGCTTTCTTT; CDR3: CASTPGGGQNTEAFF
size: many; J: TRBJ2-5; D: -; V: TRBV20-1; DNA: TGCAGTGCCACACCCTTGCAAGAGACCCAGTACTTC; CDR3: CSATPLQETQYF
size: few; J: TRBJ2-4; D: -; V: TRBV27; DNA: TGTGCCAGCAGTCACGGTGATGTAGCCAAAAACATTCAGTACTTC; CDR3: CASSHGDVAKNIQYF
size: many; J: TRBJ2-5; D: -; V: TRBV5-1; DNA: TGCGCCAGCATTGGACAACCACAAGAGACCCAGTACTTC; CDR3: CASIGQPQETQYF
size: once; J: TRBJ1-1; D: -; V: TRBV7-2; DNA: TGTGCCAGCAGCCAATGGGCTCAGAACACTGAAGCTTTCTTT; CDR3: CASSQWAQNTEAFF
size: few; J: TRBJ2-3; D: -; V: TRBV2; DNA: TGTGCCAGCAGTCCCCTCGGTGGCAGGGTAGACACAGATACGCAGTATTTT; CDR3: CASSPLGGRVDTDTQYF
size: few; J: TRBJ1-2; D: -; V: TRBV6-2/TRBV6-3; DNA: TGTGCCAGCAGCCTCGGGGGCTCTCACTATGGCTACACCTTC; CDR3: CASSLGGSHYGYTF
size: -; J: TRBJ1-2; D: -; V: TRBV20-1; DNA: TGCAGTGCTGGCGTGGGGGGCGGTGGCTATGGCTACACCTTC; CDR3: CSAGVGGGGYGYTF
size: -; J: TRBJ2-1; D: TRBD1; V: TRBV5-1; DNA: TGCGCCAGCAGCCCCGGGACAGGATTTGGGAATGAGCAGTTCTTC; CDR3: CASSPGTGFGNEQFF
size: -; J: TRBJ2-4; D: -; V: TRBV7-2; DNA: TGTGCCAGCAGCTTAGGCGGGGCAGCCAAAAACATTCAGTACTTC; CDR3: CASSLGGAAKNIQYF